These 21 T cell receptor beta chains share one sample of origin, sequenced in a study of blood T cell repertoires in COVID-19. Assay: immunoSEQ multiplex PCR; the TCRdb copy retains only in-frame clones and omits some. The data show about 40,000 clones, 88% seen once. Source material: peripheral blood. The receptors were sampled from a woman aged 65 to 85 with acute or convalescent COVID-19.

The J gene is TRBJ2-6, the V gene TRBV9; D is ambiguous. Germline V gene sequence: CDR1 SGDLS, CDR2 YYNGEE. This CDR3 contains 16 residues. The germline V and J ends were trimmed by 4 bases and 0 bases, with 11 bases remaining between them. The CDR3 protein is CASSPYLSSGANVLTF. The CDR3 bases are TGTGCCAGCAGCCCTTATCTTTCCTCTGGGGCCAACGTCCTGACTTTC.

The rearrangement joins TRBV20-1 to TRBJ2-1, with D unresolved. The CDR3 runs to 15 residues. Germline CDR1 DFQATT, CDR2 SNEGSKA (reference sequence). With 3 bases removed from V and 3 bases from J, the gap between germline ends came to 15 bases. CDR3 protein: CSASATRGSYNEQFF. For the CDR3, the DNA is TGCAGTGCTAGTGCGACTCGAGGAAGCTACAATGAGCAGTTCTTC.

This clone was seen just once. V and J are TRBV28 and TRBJ1-1, with 9 bases that match TRBD1. The CDR3 is 14 residues long. J lost 0 bases, V lost 6 bases, and 2 bases had no gene match. Germline assignment: CDR1 MDHEN and CDR2 SYDVKM. This CDR3 reads CASRTGGLNTEAFF. DNA of the CDR3: TGTGCCAGCAGAACAGGGGGCTTGAACACTGAAGCTTTCTTT. Drawing the rest from reference TRBV28 and TRBJ1-1, the complete variable domain is DVKVTQSSRYLVKRTGEKVFLECVQDMDHENMFWYRQDPGLGLRLIYFSYDVKMKEKGDIPEGYSVSREKKERFSLILESASTNQTSMYLCASRTGGLNTEAFFGQGTRLTVV.

The rearrangement links TRBV7-2 to TRBJ2-5, with a weak D call TRBD1 (5 bases). V was pared by 2 bases and J by 4 bases, with 14 bases between. In germline, CDR1 is SGHTA, CDR2 FQGNSA. The CDR3 spans 15 residues. DNA of the CDR3: TGTGCCAGCAGCTTAATGCAGGGTTCCCCAGAGACCCAGTACTTC. Its protein is CASSLMQGSPETQYF.

The gene calls are TRBV11-1 and TRBJ1-1; D perhaps matches TRBD1 (5 bases). Trimming took off 5 bases at V and 4 bases at J, with 14 bases between the two ends. This CDR3 spans 14 amino acids. Germline CDR1 reads SGHAT; CDR2 reads FQDESV (reference sequence). DNA for the CDR3: TGTGCCAGCAGCCCCGGGAACGGGGGCACTGAAGCTTTCTTT. This sequence encodes CASSPGNGGTEAFF. The complete variable domain, with remaining parts taken from reference TRBV11-1 and TRBJ1-1, reads EAEVAQSPRYKITEKSQAVAFWCDPISGHATLYWYRQILGQGPELLVQFQDESVVDDSQLPKDRFSAERLKGVDSTLKIQPAELGDSAMYLCASSPGNGGTEAFFGQGTRLTVV.

The V call is TRBV5-8, the J call TRBJ1-2, with 10 bases identical to TRBD1. Trimming took 4 bases from V and 8 from J; bases not matched to a gene: 8. The germline V gene has CDR1 SGHTS and CDR2 YDEGEE. The CDR3 covers 14 residues. CDR3 amino acids: CASSAGTGVGGYTF. CDR3 nucleotides: TGTGCCAGCAGCGCCGGGACAGGGGTAGGAGGCTACACCTTC.

V is TRBV15 and J is TRBJ1-2; 8 bases match TRBD1. This CDR3 is built from 16 residues. V shed 0 bases, J shed 4 bases, and the junction held 7 bases outside the gene matches. Germline lookup yields CDR1 LNHNV and CDR2 YYDKDF (reference sequence). This CDR3 is CATSRDQRQGIYGYTF. CDR3 sequence (DNA): TGTGCCACCAGCAGAGATCAGCGACAGGGGATCTATGGCTACACCTTC.

The table lists this clone with a count of one. The chain uses TRBV11-2 and TRBJ2-1; 11 nucleotides line up with TRBD2. V gave up 5 bases and J gave up 3 bases; unmatched junction bases: 3. This CDR3 contains 15 residues. Germline CDR1 and CDR2: SGHAT and FQNNGV. The CDR3 DNA reads as TGTGCCAGCAGCACCGGGACTAGCGGCTACAATGAGCAGTTCTTC. Amino acids: CASSTGTSGYNEQFF.

The chain recombines TRBV5-4 with TRBJ1-3, with D possibly matching TRBD1 (5 bases). Trimming removed 10 bases from V and 6 bases from J, with 20 bases in between. There are 14 residues in the CDR3. The germline gives CDR1 SGHNT, CDR2 YYREEE (reference sequence). The CDR3 protein is CAFGGNVGENTIYF. The CDR3 DNA follows: TGTGCCTTCGGGGGTAACGTAGGGGAAAACACCATATATTTT. Full variable domain (missing parts from reference TRBV5-4 and TRBJ1-3): ETGVTQSPTHLIKTRGQQVTLRCSSQSGHNTVSWYQQALGQGPQFIFQYYREEENGRGNFPPRFSGLQFPNYSSELNVNALELDDSALYLCAFGGNVGENTIYFGEGSWLTVV.

This chain links TRBV5-1 with TRBJ1-2, with 7 bases fitting TRBD1. Unmatched junction bases numbered 5, after V lost 4 bases and J lost 5 bases. This CDR3 spans 13 amino acids. Germline V CDR1 and CDR2: SGHRS, YFSETQ. CDR3 protein: CASSPGQVYGYTF. In DNA form, the CDR3 reads TGCGCCAGCAGCCCCGGACAGGTATATGGCTACACCTTC.

V and J are TRBV5-4 and TRBJ2-1, with 7 nucleotides matching TRBD2. Trimming at V came to 0 bases and at J to 8 bases, leaving 5 bases not matched to a gene. This CDR3 has 14 residues. Looked up from germline, CDR1 is SGHNT and CDR2 is YYREEE (reference sequence). Here the CDR3 DNA reads TGTGCCAGCAGCTTGGGGCTGGGGGGGGATGAGCAGTTCTTC. It encodes CASSLGLGGDEQFF.

A few counts support this clone. The gene calls are TRBV15 and TRBJ1-1, with no clear D. This CDR3 spans 14 amino acids. Trimming took off 1 base at V and 0 bases at J, with 6 bases between the two ends. CDR1 is LNHNV and CDR2 is YYDKDF in the germline V gene (reference sequence). CDR3 sequence: CATSRVGLNTEAFF. CDR3 DNA sequence: TGTGCCACCAGCAGAGTCGGTTTGAACACTGAAGCTTTCTTT.

The chain has TRBV6-5 and TRBJ1-1; the match to TRBD1 covers 8 bases. V dropped 4 bases and J dropped 5; count of bases not matched to a gene: 6. The CDR3 has 14 amino acids. Germline V gives CDR1 MNHEY, CDR2 SVGAGI. The CDR3 loop reads CASSSYTGGTEAFF. The CDR3 DNA sequence: TGTGCCAGCAGTTCCTATACAGGGGGGACTGAAGCTTTCTTT.

This chain links TRBV28 with TRBJ2-2; 7 bases agree with TRBD2. Unmatched junction bases numbered 4, after V lost 6 bases and J lost 0 bases. This CDR3 region has 15 residues. Germline assignment: CDR1 MDHEN and CDR2 SYDVKM. The CDR3 coding sequence is TGTGCCAGCAGGGAAGCGGGGCCGAACACCGGGGAGCTGTTTTTT. The encoded protein is CASREAGPNTGELFF.

The chain links TRBV9 to TRBJ2-2; 8 bases agree with TRBD2. The V and J ends lost 2 bases and 4 bases, in that order; junction bases with no gene match: 7. The CDR3 sequence is 16 residues long. Per germline, CDR1 SGDLS and CDR2 YYNGEE. In nucleotides, the CDR3 is TGTGCCAGCAGCGTGGGCGGGGGGCCGGGCACCGGGGAGCTGTTTTTT. It specifies CASSVGGGPGTGELFF.

The chain joins TRBV25-1 to TRBJ2-1, with D possibly matching TRBD1 (5 bases). V was trimmed by 3 bases and J by 6 bases, leaving 9 bases between them. Germline V gene sequence: CDR1 MGHDK, CDR2 SYGVNS. This CDR3 is 13 amino acids long. This CDR3 reads CASSDPTGNEQFF. As DNA, the CDR3 is TGTGCCAGCAGTGATCCTACAGGCAATGAGCAGTTCTTC.

The J gene is TRBJ2-1, the V gene TRBV27; 8 nucleotides agree with TRBD1. The V gene end was trimmed by 7 bases and the J gene end by 8 bases; junction bases not matched to a gene: 16. Germline CDR1 MNHEY, CDR2 SMNVEV (reference sequence). This CDR3 has 16 residues. CDR3 amino acids: CASNLGQGRMGYEQFF. Written as DNA, the CDR3 is TGTGCCAGCAACCTAGGACAGGGCCGAATGGGGTATGAGCAGTTCTTC.

The gene calls are TRBV28 and TRBJ1-1; 7 bases line up with TRBD1. Trimming took 5 bases from V and 7 from J; bases not matched to a gene: 4. The CDR3 is made up of 12 amino acids. Germline CDR1 and CDR2: MDHEN and SYDVKM. The CDR3 is CASSPRGFEAFF. DNA of the CDR3: TGTGCCAGCAGTCCCAGGGGGTTTGAAGCTTTCTTT.

V gene TRBV9 combines with J gene TRBJ1-1; D is uncertain. V lost 0 bases to trimming and J lost 1 base, with 7 bases between them. The CDR3 spans 14 residues. Germline V lookup: CDR1 SGDLS, CDR2 YYNGEE. CDR3: CASSVVSKNTEAFF. As DNA, the CDR3 is TGTGCCAGCAGCGTAGTCAGTAAGAACACTGAAGCTTTCTTT. The whole variable domain, filled in from reference TRBV9 and TRBJ1-1, reads DSGVTQTPKHLITATGQRVTLRCSPRSGDLSVYWYQQSLDQGLQFLIQYYNGEERAKGNILERFSAQQFPDLHSELNLSSLELGDSALYFCASSVVSKNTEAFFGQGTRLTVV.

The CDR3 nucleotides read TGTGCCAGCAGCCATACTAGGCTGGGTGAAGCTTTCTTT. This encodes CASSHTRLGEAFF. The J gene is TRBJ1-1, the V gene TRBV3-1 (or the pseudogene TRBV3-2); D ambiguous. Germline V gene lookup returns CDR1 LGHDT and CDR2 YNNKEL (reference sequence). This CDR3 has 13 residues. V was pared by 3 bases and J by 7 bases, with 12 bases between.

The chain uses TRBV6-5 and TRBJ1-2, with a possible D match to TRBD1 (6 bases). The CDR3 has 14 amino acids. V was shortened by 6 bases and J by 2 bases, with 13 bases between the two germline ends. CDR1 is MNHEY, CDR2 SVGAGI, per germline. The CDR3 bases are TGTGCCAGCAGCCATACGACAGGAAACTATGGCTACACCTTC. As protein: CASSHTTGNYGYTF.